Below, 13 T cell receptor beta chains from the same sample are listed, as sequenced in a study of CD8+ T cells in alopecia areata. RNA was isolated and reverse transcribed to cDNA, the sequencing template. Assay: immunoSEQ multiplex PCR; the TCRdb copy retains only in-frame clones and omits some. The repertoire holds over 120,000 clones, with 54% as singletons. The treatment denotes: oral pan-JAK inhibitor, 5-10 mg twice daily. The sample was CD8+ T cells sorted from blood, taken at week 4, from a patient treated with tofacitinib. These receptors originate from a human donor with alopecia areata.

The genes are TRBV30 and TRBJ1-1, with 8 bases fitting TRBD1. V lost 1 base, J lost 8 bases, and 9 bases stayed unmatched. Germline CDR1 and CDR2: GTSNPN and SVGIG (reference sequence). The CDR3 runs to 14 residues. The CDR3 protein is CAWSEPGGPSEAFF. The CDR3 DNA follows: TGTGCCTGGAGTGAACCAGGGGGCCCCTCCGAAGCTTTCTTT.

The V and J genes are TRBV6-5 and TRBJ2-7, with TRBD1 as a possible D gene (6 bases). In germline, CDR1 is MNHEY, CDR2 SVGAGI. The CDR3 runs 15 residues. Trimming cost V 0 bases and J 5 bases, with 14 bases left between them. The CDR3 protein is CASSYSITGLNEQYF. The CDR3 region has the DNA TGTGCCAGCAGTTACTCGATCACAGGGTTGAACGAGCAGTACTTC.

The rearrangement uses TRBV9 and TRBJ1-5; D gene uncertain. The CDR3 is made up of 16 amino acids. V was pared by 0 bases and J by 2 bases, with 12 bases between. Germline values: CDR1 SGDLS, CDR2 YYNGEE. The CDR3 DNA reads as TGTGCCAGCAGCGTAGTTATTCGAGGCCGCAATCAGCCCCAGCATTTT. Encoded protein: CASSVVIRGRNQPQHF.

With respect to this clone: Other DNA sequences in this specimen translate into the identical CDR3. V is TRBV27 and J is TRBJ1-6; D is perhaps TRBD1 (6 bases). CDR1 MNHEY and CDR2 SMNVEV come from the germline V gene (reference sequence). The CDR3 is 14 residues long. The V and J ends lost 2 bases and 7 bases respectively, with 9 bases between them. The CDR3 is CASSLGGGNSPLHF. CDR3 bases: TGTGCCAGCAGTTTAGGGGGCGGAAATTCACCCCTCCACTTT.

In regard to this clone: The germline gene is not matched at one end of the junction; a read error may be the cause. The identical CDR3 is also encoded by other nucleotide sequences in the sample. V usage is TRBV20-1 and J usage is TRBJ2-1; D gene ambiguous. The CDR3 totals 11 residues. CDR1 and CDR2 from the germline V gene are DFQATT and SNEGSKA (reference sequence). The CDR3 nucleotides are TGCAGTGCTCGAGAAGGCAATGAGCAGTTCTTC. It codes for CSAREGNEQFF.

The CDR3 here is CATSYSNQPQHF. CDR3 bases: TGTGCCACCTCCTATAGCAATCAGCCCCAGCATTTT. The chain recombines TRBV15 with TRBJ1-5; D is unresolved. CDR1 and CDR2 (germline): LNHNV, YYDKDF (reference sequence). V was trimmed by 8 bases and J by 0 bases, leaving 5 bases between them. This CDR3 contains 12 residues.

DNA for the CDR3: TGTGCCACCAGCACCGTTAGACGGGACCTTTACGAGCAGTACTTC. This sequence encodes CATSTVRRDLYEQYF. The genes are TRBV15 and TRBJ2-7; TRBD1 or TRBD2 may be the D gene (5 bases each). Trimming removed 4 bases from V and 4 bases from J, with 17 bases in between. This CDR3 has 15 amino acids. Looked up from germline, CDR1 is LNHNV and CDR2 is YYDKDF (reference sequence).

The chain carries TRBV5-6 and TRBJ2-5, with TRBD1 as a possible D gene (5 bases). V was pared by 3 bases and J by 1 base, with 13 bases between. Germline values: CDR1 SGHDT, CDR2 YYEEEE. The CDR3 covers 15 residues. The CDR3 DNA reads TGTGCCAGCAGCTCCCCGGACACTCTCCAAGAGACCCAGTACTTC. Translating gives CASSSPDTLQETQYF.

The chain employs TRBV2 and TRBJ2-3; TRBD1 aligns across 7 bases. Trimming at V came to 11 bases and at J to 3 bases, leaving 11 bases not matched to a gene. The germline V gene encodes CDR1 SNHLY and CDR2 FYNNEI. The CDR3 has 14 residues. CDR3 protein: CACPFGTVTDTQYF. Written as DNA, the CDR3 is TGTGCCTGTCCTTTCGGGACAGTTACAGATACGCAGTATTTT.

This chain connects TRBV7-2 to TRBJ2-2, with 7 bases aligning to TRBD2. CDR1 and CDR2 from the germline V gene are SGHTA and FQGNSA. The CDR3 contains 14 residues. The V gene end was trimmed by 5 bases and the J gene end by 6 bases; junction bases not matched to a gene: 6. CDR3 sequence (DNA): TGTGCCAGCAGCCCAGTTGGGGGGGCCGGGGAGCTGTTTTTT. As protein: CASSPVGGAGELFF.

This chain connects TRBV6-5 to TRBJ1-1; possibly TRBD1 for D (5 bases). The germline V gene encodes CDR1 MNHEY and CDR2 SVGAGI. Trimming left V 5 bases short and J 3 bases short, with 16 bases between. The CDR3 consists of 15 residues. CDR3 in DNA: TGTGCCAGCAGTACCCTACAGACAGTGGACACTGAAGCTTTCTTT. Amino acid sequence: CASSTLQTVDTEAFF.

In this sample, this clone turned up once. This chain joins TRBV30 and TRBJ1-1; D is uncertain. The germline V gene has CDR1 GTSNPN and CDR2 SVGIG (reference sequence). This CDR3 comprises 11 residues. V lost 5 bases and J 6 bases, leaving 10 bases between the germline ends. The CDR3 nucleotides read TGTGCCTGGGCGATCCAGGCTGAAGCTTTCTTT. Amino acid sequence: CAWAIQAEAFF.

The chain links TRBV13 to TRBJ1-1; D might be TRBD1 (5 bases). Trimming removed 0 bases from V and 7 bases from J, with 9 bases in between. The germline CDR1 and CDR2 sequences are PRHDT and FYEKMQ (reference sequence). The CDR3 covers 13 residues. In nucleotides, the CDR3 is TGTGCCAGCAGCTTAGGCGCAGGGCTTGAAGCTTTCTTT. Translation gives CASSLGAGLEAFF.